The entry that follows covers one TCR beta chain sequence. Some clones are missing from TCRdb's copy, which holds only in-frame ones; the method was immunoSEQ multiplex PCR. The sample consists of some 96,000 clones, approximately 80% of them appearing once. This sample stems from a study of blood T cell repertoires in COVID-19. This CDR3 is 15 amino acids long. Trimming removed 0 bases from V and 6 bases from J; junction bases left unmatched: 7. The germline V gene encodes CDR1 SNHLY and CDR2 FYNNEI. The chain combines TRBV2 with TRBJ1-1; the match to TRBD1 covers 7 bases. The sample consisted of peripheral blood. This sequence originates from a man aged 65 to 79 with active or convalescent COVID-19. As DNA, the CDR3 is TGTGCCAGCAGTGAAGCCCAGACAGGGTTCGCTGAAGCTTTCTTT. It encodes CASSEAQTGFAEAFF.